Listed here are 7 T cell receptor beta chains from one sample, sequenced in a study of blood T cell repertoires in COVID-19 (dated by TCRdb to about 2020). Library method: the immunoSEQ multiplex PCR assay. The clones in this table, taken by TCRdb from immuneACCESS, are in-frame only. Not every clone is retained; where verified, under half of the shortfall comes from an unresolved V gene, and the cause of the rest is unknown. The sample table shows 130,000 or so clones, and about 80% are seen once. The ten largest clones add up to around 10% of the sample. The sequencing input was PBMCs or T cells enriched from blood (not recorded which). The receptor set was obtained from a man between 50 and 59 years old who had recovered from COVID-19.

The V and J genes are TRBV30 and TRBJ1-6; 11 bases match TRBD1. Looked up from germline, CDR1 is GTSNPN and CDR2 is SVGIG (reference sequence). With 5 bases clipped from V and 12 bases from J, the junction kept 6 bases outside the gene matches. The CDR3 runs to 13 residues. CDR3 loop: CAWSGTGGVPLHF. The CDR3 nucleotides are TGTGCCTGGTCCGGGACAGGGGGAGTACCCCTCCACTTT. The whole variable domain, filled in from reference TRBV30 and TRBJ1-6, reads SQTIHQWPATLVQPVGSPLSLECTVEGTSNPNLYWYRQAAGRGLQLLFYSVGIGQISSEVPQNLSASRPQDRQFILSSKKLLLSDSGFYLCAWSGTGGVPLHFGNGTRLTVT.

The chain couples TRBV4-1 to TRBJ1-2; 12 bases fit TRBD1. V shed 0 bases and J 3 bases; nucleotides not matched to a gene: 2. CDR1 and CDR2 (germline): MGHRA, YSYEKL. There are 16 residues in the CDR3. DNA for the CDR3: TGCGCCAGCAGCCAAGAAGGGACAGGGGGCCACTATGGCTACACCTTC. Translating it yields CASSQEGTGGHYGYTF.

The chain links TRBV7-2 to TRBJ2-7, with D tentatively TRBD2 (5 bases). Germline V CDR1 and CDR2: SGHTA, FQGNSA. The CDR3 extends over 13 amino acids. The V gene lost 5 bases and the J gene lost 6 bases, with 14 bases spanning the gap. CDR3 sequence reads: CASSPQRAFEQYF. In nucleotides, the CDR3 is TGTGCCAGCAGCCCCCAGAGGGCCTTCGAGCAGTACTTC.

The chain uses TRBV3-1 (or the pseudogene TRBV3-2) and TRBJ2-5; TRBD2 matches 8 bases. Germline lookup yields CDR1 LGHDT and CDR2 YNNKEL (reference sequence). Trimming cost V 1 base and J 2 bases; bases outside gene matches: 6. This CDR3 spans 16 amino acids. The CDR3 DNA sequence: TGTGCCAGCAGCCAAGGCGGGCCGGGGGGGCAAGAGACCCAGTACTTC. Protein product: CASSQGGPGGQETQYF.

The count of this clone is one. This chain joins TRBV7-2 and TRBJ2-3; the match to TRBD2 covers 11 bases. Germline V gives CDR1 SGHTA, CDR2 FQGNSA. The trim removed 1 base at V and 1 base at J, leaving 4 bases unmatched. This CDR3 region has 17 residues. DNA of the CDR3: TGTGCCAGCAGCTTAGTGTTTAGCGGGGGGGGCACAGATACGCAGTATTTT. Translated, it gives CASSLVFSGGGTDTQYF.

The chain carries TRBV4-1 and TRBJ1-2, with TRBD1 matching 10 bases. Germline-derived CDR1 and CDR2 are MGHRA and YSYEKL. V dropped 3 bases and J dropped 3; count of bases not matched to a gene: 4. The CDR3 runs to 15 residues. CDR3: CASSQTGGIDYGYTF. CDR3 DNA sequence: TGCGCCAGCAGCCAGACAGGGGGCATCGACTATGGCTACACCTTC.

This clone was detected a few times. The chain recombines TRBV10-3 with TRBJ1-6; 7 bases align to TRBD1. With V trimmed by 3 bases and J by 2 bases, 1 base remained unmatched. Germline V gene sequence: CDR1 ENHRY, CDR2 SYGVKD. The CDR3 length is 15 residues. The CDR3 here is CAISDRGAYNSPLHF. The CDR3 DNA follows: TGTGCCATCAGTGACAGGGGGGCCTATAATTCACCCCTCCACTTT.